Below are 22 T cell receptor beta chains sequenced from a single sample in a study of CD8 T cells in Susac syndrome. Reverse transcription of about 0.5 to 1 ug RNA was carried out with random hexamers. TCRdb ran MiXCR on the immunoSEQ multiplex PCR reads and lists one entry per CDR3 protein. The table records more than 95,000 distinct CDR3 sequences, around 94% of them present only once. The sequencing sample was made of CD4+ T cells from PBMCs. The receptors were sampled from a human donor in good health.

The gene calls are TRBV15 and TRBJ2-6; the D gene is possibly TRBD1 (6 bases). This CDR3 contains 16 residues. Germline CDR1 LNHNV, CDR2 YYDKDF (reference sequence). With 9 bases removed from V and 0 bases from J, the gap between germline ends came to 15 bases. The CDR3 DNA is TGTGCCACGATGGACAGACCGAACTCTGGGGCCAACGTCCTGACTTTC. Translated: CATMDRPNSGANVLTF. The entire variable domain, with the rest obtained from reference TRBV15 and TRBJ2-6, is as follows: DAMVIQNPRYQVTQFGKPVTLSCSQTLNHNVMYWYQQKSSQAPKLLFHYYDKDFNNEADTPDNFQSRRPNTSFCFLDIRSPGLGDTAMYLCATMDRPNSGANVLTFGAGSRLTVL.

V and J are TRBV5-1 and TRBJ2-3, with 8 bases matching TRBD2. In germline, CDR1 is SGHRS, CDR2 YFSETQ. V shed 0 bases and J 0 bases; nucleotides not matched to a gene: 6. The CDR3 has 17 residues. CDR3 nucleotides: TGCGCCAGCAGCTTGGATGTCAGCGGGAGCAGCACAGATACGCAGTATTTT. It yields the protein CASSLDVSGSSTDTQYF.

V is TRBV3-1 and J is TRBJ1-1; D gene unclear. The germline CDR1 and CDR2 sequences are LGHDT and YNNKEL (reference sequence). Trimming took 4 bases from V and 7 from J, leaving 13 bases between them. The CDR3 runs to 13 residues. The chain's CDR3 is CASSLAFGIEAFF. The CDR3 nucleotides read TGTGCCAGCAGCCTGGCATTTGGTATTGAAGCTTTCTTT.

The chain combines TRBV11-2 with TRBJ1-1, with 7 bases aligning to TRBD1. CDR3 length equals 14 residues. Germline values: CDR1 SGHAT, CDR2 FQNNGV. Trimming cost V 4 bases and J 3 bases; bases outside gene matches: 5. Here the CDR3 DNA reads TGTGCCAGCAGCTCACAGGGGTGGGACACTGAAGCTTTCTTT. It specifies CASSSQGWDTEAFF.

The CDR3 protein is CASSWGGGADTEAFF. CDR3 nucleotide sequence: TGCGCCAGCAGCTGGGGAGGGGGGGCTGACACTGAAGCTTTCTTT. The genes are TRBV5-1 and TRBJ1-1; TRBD1 might be the D (6 bases). V was cut by 3 bases and J by 3 bases, with 15 bases left in between. Germline CDR1 reads SGHRS; CDR2 reads YFSETQ. This CDR3 contains 15 residues.

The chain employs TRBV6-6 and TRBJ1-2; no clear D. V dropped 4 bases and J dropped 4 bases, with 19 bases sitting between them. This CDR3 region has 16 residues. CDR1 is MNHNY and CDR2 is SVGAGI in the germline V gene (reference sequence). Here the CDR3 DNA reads TGTGCCAGCAGTTCCCCCCTCGGGCTGGGCGGCTATGGCTACACCTTC. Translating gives CASSSPLGLGGYGYTF.

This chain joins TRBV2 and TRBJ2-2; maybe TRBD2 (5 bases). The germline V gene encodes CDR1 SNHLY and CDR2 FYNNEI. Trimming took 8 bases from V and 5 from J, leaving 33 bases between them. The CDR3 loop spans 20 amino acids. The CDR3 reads CASQTYFSRRVASGTGELFF. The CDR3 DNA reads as TGTGCCAGCCAGACCTACTTCAGCCGAAGGGTAGCGAGTGGGACCGGGGAGCTGTTTTTT.

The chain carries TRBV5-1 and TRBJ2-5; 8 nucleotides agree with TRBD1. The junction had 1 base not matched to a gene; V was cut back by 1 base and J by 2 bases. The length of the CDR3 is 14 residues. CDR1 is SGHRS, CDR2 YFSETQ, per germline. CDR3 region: CASSLNRGQETQYF. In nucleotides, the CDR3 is TGCGCCAGCAGCTTGAACAGGGGGCAAGAGACCCAGTACTTC.

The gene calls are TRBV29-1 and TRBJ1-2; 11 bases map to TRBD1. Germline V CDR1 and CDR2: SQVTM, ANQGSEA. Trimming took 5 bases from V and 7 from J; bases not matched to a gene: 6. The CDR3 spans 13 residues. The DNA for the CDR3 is TGCAGCGTTCGGACAGGGGGCTTGGCTGGCTACACCTTC. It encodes CSVRTGGLAGYTF.

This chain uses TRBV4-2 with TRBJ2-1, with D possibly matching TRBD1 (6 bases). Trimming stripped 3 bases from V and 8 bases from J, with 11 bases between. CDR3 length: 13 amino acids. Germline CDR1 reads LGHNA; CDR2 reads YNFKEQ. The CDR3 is CASSQITGYEQFF. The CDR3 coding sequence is TGTGCCAGCAGCCAGATCACAGGGTATGAGCAGTTCTTC.

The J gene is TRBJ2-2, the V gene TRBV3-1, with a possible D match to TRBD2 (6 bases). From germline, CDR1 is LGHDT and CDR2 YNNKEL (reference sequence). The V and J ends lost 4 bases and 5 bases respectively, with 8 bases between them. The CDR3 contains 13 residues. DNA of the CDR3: TGTGCCAGCAGCCGAGCGGGTACCGGGGAGCTGTTTTTT. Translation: CASSRAGTGELFF.

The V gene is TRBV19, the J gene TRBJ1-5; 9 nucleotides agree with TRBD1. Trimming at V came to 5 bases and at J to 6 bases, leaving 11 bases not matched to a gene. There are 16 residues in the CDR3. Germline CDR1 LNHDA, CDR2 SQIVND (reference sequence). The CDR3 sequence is CASSVPPGQGLQPQHF. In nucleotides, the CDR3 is TGTGCCAGTAGTGTCCCACCGGGACAGGGTCTTCAGCCCCAGCATTTT.

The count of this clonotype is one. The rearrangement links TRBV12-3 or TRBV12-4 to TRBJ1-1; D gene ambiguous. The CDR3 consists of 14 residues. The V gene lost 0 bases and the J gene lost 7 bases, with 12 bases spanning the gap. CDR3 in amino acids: CASSLAGTHVEAFF. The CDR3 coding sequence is TGTGCCAGCAGTTTAGCGGGAACACACGTTGAAGCTTTCTTT.

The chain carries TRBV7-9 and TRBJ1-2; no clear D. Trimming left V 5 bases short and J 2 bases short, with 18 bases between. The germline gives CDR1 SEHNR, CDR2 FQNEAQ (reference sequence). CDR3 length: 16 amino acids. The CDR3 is CASSPARQVYNYGYTF. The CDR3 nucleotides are TGTGCCAGCAGCCCGGCCAGACAAGTCTACAACTATGGCTACACCTTC. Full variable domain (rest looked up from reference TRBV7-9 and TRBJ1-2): DTGVSQNPRHKITKRGQNVTFRCDPISEHNRLYWYRQTLGQGPEFLTYFQNEAQLEKSRLLSDRFSAERPKGSFSTLEIQRTEQGDSAMYLCASSPARQVYNYGYTFGSGTRLTVV.

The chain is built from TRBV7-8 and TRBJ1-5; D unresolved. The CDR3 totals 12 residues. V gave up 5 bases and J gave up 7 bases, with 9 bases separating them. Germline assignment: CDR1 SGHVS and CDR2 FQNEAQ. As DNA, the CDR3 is TGTGCCAGCAGCCCTTGGGTGCAGCCCCAGCATTTT. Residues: CASSPWVQPQHF.

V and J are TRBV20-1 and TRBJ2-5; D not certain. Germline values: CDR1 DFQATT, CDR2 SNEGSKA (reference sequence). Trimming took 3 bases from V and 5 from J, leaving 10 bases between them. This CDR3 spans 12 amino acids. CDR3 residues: CSARLFGETQYF. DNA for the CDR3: TGCAGTGCTAGGCTCTTCGGGGAGACCCAGTACTTC.

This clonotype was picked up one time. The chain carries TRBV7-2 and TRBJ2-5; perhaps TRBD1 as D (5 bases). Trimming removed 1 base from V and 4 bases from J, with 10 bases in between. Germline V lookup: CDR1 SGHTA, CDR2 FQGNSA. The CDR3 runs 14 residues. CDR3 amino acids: CASSLVSRAETQYF. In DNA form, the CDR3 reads TGTGCCAGCAGCTTAGTTTCCAGGGCAGAGACCCAGTACTTC.

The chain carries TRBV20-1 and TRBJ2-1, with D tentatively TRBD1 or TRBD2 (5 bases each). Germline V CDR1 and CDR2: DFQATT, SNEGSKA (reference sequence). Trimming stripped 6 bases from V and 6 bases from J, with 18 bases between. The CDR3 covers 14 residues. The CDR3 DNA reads TGCAGTGCCCGGGGCCCCACTAGGGGCAATGAGCAGTTCTTC. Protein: CSARGPTRGNEQFF.

The CDR3 spells CSARDTYTAYEQYF. In DNA, the CDR3 is TGCAGTGCTAGAGATACCTATACCGCCTACGAGCAGTACTTC. The chain has TRBV20-1 and TRBJ2-7; no reliable D call. V lost 0 bases and J 2 bases, leaving 11 bases between the germline ends. The CDR3 covers 14 residues. Per the germline V gene, CDR1 is DFQATT and CDR2 is SNEGSKA (reference sequence).

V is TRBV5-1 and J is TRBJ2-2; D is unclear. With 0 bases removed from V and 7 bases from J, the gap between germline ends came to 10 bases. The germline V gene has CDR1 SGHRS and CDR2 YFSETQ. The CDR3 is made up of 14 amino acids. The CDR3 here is CASSLGRESGELFF. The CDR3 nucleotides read TGCGCCAGCAGCTTGGGCCGAGAAAGCGGGGAGCTGTTTTTT.

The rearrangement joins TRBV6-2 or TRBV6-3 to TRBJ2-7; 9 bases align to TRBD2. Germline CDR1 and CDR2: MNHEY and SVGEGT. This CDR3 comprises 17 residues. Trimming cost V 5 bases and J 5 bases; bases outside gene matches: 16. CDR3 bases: TGTGCCAGCAGTCCTACCTTCGAGACTAGCGGAGCTGACGAGCAGTACTTC. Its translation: CASSPTFETSGADEQYF.

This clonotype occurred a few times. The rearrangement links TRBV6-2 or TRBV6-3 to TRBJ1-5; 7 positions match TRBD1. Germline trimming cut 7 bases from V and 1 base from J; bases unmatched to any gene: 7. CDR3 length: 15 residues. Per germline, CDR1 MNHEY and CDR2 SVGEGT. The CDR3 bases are TGTGCCAGCATTCCAGGGGGTTACAGCAATCAGCCCCAGCATTTT. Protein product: CASIPGGYSNQPQHF.